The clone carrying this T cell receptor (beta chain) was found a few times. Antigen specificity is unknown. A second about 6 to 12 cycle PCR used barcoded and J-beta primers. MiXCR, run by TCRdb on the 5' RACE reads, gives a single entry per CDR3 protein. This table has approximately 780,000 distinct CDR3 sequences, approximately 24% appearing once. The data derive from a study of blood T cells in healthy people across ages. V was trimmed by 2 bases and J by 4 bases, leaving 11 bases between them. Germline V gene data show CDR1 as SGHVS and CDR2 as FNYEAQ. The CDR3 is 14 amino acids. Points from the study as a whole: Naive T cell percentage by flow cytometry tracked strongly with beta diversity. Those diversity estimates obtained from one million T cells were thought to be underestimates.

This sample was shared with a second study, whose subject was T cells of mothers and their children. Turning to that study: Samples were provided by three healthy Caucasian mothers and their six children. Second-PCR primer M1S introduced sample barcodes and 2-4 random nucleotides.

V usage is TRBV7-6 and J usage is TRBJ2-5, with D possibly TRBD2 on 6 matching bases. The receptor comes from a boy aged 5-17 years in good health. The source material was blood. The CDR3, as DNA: TGTGCCAGCAGCTTAATGGGGGGAAGAGAGACCCAGTACTTC. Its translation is CASSLMGGRETQYF.